This T cell receptor (beta chain) derives from a study of regulatory T cells in long-lasting Graves disease. The time point here: newly diagnosed GD, antithyroid drugs for less than 3 months. Researchers made the TCR library from RNA that was extracted from PBMCs. At least ten counts were recorded for this clonotype. Its cognate antigen is unknown. Looked up from germline, CDR1 is MDHEN and CDR2 is SYDVKM. The CDR3 extends over 13 amino acids. Trimming cost V 8 bases and J 6 bases, with 14 bases left between them. Study findings and constraints: Rather than thyroid tissue, only peripheral blood underwent study.

Construction of TCR beta libraries relied on iRepertoire HTBI primers and on Arm-PCR targeting CDR3 regions. From the multiplex PCR reads, TCRdb called clonotypes with MiXCR, one entry per CDR3 protein. The table records about 500,000 distinct CDR3 sequences, about 12% of them present only once. This sample also belongs to another study, concerning T cells in Graves' hyperthyroidism and ophthalmopathy. As reported in that work: HTBI primers were employed in a first-round RT-PCR of the TCR CDR3.

Material: peripheral blood mononuclear cells (PBMCs), obtained at new diagnosis, from a patient treated with antithyroid drugs. The clonotype was recovered from a woman in her twenties or thirties with Graves disease. V is TRBV28 and J is TRBJ2-1; a weak D match, TRBD2 (6 bases). The CDR3, as DNA: TGTGCCAGCCGGGACTCAACCTCCAATGAGCAGTTCTTC. Translation gives CASRDSTSNEQFF. Variable domain in full (rest from reference TRBV28 and TRBJ2-1): DVKVTQSSRYLVKRTGEKVFLECVQDMDHENMFWYRQDPGLGLRLIYFSYDVKMKEKGDIPEGYSVSREKKERFSLILESASTNQTSMYLCASRDSTSNEQFFGPGTRLTVL.